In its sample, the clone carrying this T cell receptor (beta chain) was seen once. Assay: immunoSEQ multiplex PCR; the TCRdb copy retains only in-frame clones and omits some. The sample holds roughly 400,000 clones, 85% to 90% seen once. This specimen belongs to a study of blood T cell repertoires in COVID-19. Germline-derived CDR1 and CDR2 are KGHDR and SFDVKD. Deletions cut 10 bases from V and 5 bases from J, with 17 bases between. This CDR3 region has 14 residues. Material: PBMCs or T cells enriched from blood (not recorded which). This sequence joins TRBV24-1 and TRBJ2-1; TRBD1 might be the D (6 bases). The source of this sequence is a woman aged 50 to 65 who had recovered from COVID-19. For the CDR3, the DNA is TGTGCCACTAACACAGGGACGGGCCACAATGAGCAGTTCTTC. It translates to CATNTGTGHNEQFF.